These T cell receptor beta chains were read from a single sample in a study of blood T cell repertoires in COVID-19. The table came from immunoSEQ multiplex PCR; TCRdb's copy has only in-frame clones and leaves some out. Here the sample spans approximately 280,000 clones, roughly 85% being singletons. Material: PBMCs or T cells enriched from blood (not recorded which). The receptors stem from a woman between 45 and 65 years old who had recovered from COVID-19. Each CDR3 is given without its conserved first and last residue. Fields, in order: CDR3 protein, V gene, CDR3 length.

CDR3 protein: ASSQGRILAGARVNEQF; V gene: TRBV4-1; CDR3 length: 17
CDR3 protein: ASSTGLLRNEQF; V gene: TRBV19; CDR3 length: 12
CDR3 protein: ASSWGTGEGTEAF; V gene: TRBV5-1; CDR3 length: 13
CDR3 protein: ASNLDRRNTGELF; V gene: TRBV28; CDR3 length: 13
CDR3 protein: ASRDATLPEAF; V gene: TRBV27; CDR3 length: 11
CDR3 protein: ASRLGPGQSGVAKNIQY; V gene: TRBV12-2; CDR3 length: 17
CDR3 protein: ASSQQDRGGNEQY; V gene: TRBV7-2; CDR3 length: 13
CDR3 protein: ASSLNPGGYNEQF; V gene: TRBV7-3; CDR3 length: 13
CDR3 protein: ASSQEGLANSVNEQF; V gene: TRBV4-3; CDR3 length: 15
CDR3 protein: ATSDSLAGELF; V gene: TRBV24-1; CDR3 length: 11
CDR3 protein: ASSVGRSGGYQETQY; V gene: TRBV2; CDR3 length: 15
CDR3 protein: SASVGAYGYT; V gene: TRBV20-1; CDR3 length: 10
CDR3 protein: ASSLRQGVTEAF; V gene: TRBV3-1/TRBV3-2; CDR3 length: 12
CDR3 protein: ASSVVGRWNTEAF; V gene: TRBV9; CDR3 length: 13
CDR3 protein: ASSAGHGDRNQPQH; V gene: TRBV6-1; CDR3 length: 14
CDR3 protein: ASSETGLTGELF; V gene: TRBV21-1; CDR3 length: 12
CDR3 protein: ASSPGTVGRAQY; V gene: TRBV18; CDR3 length: 12
CDR3 protein: ATSDVSGATINSYNEQF; V gene: TRBV24-1; CDR3 length: 17
CDR3 protein: ASSLAGGSTDTQY; V gene: TRBV4-2; CDR3 length: 13
CDR3 protein: SASFPQGLFYGYT; V gene: TRBV20-1; CDR3 length: 13
CDR3 protein: ASSGQGDQETQY; V gene: TRBV5-1; CDR3 length: 12
CDR3 protein: ASQGVAATDTQY; V gene: TRBV28; CDR3 length: 12
CDR3 protein: ASSTAPGTGTNYGYT; V gene: TRBV5-1; CDR3 length: 15
CDR3 protein: ASSPNRAAGELF; V gene: TRBV7-2; CDR3 length: 12
CDR3 protein: ASSKVTNLTQPQH; V gene: TRBV21-1; CDR3 length: 13
CDR3 protein: ATTPGTNTDTQY; V gene: TRBV7-9; CDR3 length: 12
CDR3 protein: ASGLGGGNTIY; V gene: TRBV12-5; CDR3 length: 11
CDR3 protein: ASSLGLAYEQY; V gene: TRBV27; CDR3 length: 11
CDR3 protein: ASSHHSRYNEQF; V gene: TRBV3-1/TRBV3-2; CDR3 length: 12